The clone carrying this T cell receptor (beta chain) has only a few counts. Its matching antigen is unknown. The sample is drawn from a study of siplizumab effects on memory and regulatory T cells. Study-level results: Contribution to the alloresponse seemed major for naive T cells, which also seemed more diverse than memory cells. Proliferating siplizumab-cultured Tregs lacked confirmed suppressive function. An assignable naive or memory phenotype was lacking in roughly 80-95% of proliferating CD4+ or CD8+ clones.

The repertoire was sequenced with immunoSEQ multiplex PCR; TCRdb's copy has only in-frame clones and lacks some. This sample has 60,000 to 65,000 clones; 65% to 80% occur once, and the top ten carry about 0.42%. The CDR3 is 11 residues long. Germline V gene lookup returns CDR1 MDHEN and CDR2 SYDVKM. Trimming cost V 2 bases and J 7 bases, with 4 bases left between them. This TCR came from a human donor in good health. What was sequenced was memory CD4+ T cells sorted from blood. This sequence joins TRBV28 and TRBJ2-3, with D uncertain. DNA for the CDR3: TGTGCCAGCAGTTTAGGATATACGCAGTATTTT. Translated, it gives CASSLGYTQYF. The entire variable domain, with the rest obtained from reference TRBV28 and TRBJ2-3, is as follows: DVKVTQSSRYLVKRTGEKVFLECVQDMDHENMFWYRQDPGLGLRLIYFSYDVKMKEKGDIPEGYSVSREKKERFSLILESASTNQTSMYLCASSLGYTQYFGPGTRLTVL.